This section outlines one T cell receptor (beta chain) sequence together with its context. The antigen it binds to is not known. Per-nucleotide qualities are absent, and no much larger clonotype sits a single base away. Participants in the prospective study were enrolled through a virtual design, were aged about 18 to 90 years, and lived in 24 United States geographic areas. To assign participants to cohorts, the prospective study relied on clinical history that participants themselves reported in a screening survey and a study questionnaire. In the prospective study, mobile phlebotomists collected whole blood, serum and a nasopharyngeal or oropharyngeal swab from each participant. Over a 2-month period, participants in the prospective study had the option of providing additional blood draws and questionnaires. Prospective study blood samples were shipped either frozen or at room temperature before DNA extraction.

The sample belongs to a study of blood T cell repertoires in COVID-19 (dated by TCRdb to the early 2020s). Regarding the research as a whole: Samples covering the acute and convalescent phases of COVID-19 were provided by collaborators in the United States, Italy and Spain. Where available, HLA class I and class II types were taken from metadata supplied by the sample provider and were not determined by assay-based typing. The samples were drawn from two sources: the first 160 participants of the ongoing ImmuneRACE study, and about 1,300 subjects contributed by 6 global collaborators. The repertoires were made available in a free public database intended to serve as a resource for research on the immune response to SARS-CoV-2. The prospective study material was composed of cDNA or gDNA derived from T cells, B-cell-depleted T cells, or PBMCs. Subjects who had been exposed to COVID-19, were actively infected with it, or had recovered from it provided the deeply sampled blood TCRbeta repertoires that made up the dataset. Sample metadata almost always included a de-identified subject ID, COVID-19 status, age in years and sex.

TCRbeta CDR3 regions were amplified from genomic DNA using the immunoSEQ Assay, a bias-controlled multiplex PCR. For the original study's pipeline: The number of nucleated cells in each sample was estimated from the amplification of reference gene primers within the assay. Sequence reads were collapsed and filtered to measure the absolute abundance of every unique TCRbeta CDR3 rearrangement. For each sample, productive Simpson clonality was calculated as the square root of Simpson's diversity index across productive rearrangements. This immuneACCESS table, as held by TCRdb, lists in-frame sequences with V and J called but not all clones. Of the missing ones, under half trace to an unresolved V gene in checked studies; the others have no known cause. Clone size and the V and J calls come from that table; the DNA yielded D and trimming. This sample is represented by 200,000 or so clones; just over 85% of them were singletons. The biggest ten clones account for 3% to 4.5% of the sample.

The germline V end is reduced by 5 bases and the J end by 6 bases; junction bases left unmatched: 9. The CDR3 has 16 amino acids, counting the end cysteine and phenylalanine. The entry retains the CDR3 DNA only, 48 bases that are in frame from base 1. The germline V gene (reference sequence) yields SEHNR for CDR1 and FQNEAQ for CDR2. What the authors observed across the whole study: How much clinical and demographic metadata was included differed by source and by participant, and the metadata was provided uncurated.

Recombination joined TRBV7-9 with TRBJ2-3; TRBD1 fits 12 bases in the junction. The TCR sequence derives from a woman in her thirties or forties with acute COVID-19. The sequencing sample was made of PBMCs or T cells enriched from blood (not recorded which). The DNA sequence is TGTGCCAGCAGCCGTGGGCCGGGACAGGGGGCCGATACGCAGTATTTT. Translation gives CASSRGPGQGADTQYF.